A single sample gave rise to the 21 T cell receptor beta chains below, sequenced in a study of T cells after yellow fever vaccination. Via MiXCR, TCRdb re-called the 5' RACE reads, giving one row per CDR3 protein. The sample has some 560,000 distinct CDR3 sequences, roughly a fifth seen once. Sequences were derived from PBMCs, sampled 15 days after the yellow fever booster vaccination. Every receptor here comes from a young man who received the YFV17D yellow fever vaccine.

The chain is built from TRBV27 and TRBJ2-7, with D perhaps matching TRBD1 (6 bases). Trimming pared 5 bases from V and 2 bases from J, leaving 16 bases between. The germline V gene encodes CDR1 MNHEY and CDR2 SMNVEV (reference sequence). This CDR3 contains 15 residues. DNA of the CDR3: TGTGCCAGCAGTCTAAACAGGGTTGGACCCTACGAGCAGTACTTC. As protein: CASSLNRVGPYEQYF.

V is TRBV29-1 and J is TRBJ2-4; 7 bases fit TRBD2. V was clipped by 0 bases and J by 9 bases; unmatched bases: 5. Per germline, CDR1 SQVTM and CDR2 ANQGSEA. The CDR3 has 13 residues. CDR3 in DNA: TGCAGCGTTGAAGATCGGGGCGGGGGCATTCAGTACTTC. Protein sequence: CSVEDRGGGIQYF.

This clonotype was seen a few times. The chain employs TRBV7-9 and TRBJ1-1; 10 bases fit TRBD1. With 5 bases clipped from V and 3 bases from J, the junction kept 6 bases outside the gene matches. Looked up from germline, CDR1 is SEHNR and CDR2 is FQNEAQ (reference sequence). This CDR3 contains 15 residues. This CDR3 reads CASSGQGVYDTEAFF. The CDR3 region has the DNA TGTGCCAGCAGCGGACAGGGGGTATATGACACTGAAGCTTTCTTT.

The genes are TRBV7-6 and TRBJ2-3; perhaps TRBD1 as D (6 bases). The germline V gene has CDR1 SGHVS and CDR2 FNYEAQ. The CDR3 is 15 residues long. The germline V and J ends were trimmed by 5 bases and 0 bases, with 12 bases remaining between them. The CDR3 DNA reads TGTGCCAGCAGCGATGGGGGCGGCAGCACAGATACGCAGTATTTT. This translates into CASSDGGGSTDTQYF.

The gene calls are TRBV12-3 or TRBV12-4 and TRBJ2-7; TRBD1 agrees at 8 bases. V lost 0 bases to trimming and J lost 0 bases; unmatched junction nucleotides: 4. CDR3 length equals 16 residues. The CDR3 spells CASSLASGTGSYEQYF. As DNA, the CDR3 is TGTGCCAGCAGTTTAGCCTCCGGGACAGGCTCCTACGAGCAGTACTTC.

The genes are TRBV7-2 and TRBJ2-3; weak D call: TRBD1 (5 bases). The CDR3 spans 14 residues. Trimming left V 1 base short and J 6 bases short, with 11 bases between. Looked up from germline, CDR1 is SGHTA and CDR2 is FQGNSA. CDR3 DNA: TGTGCCAGCAGCTTAGGACTGAAGGGGGATACGCAGTATTTT. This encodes CASSLGLKGDTQYF.

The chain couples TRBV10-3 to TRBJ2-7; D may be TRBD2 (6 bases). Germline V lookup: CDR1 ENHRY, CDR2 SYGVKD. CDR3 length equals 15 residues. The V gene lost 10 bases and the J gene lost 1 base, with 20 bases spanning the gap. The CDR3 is CATGGGAGLSYEQYF. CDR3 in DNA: TGTGCCACCGGGGGTGGAGCGGGTCTTTCCTACGAGCAGTACTTC.

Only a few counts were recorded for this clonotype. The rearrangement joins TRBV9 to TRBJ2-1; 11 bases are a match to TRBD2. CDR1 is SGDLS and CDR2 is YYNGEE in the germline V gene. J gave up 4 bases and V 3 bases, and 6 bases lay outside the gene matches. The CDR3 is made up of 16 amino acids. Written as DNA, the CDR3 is TGTGCCAGCAGCGGCGAGCTAGCGGGAGGATACAATGAGCAGTTCTTC. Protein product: CASSGELAGGYNEQFF. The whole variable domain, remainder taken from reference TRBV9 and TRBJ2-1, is DSGVTQTPKHLITATGQRVTLRCSPRSGDLSVYWYQQSLDQGLQFLIQYYNGEERAKGNILERFSAQQFPDLHSELNLSSLELGDSALYFCASSGELAGGYNEQFFGPGTRLTVL.

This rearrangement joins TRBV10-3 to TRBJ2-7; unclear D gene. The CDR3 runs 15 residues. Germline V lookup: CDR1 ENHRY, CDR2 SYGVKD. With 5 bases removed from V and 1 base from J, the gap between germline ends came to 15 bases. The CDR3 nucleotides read TGTGCCATCAGTTCGCCTGGGAAAGAATCCTACGAGCAGTACTTC. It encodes CAISSPGKESYEQYF.

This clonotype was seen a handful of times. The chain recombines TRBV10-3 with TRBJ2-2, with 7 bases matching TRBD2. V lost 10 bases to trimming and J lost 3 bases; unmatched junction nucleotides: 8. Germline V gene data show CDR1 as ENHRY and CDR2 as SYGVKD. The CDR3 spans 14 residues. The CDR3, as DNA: TGTGCCAGCGGGGGTGGTAATTACACCGGGGAGCTGTTTTTT. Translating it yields CASGGGNYTGELFF.

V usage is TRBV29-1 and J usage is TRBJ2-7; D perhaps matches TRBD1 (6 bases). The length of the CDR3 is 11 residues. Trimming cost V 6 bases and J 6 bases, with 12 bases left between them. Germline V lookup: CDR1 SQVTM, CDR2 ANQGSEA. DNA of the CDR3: TGCAGCGTCAGAACAGGGAGCGAGCAGTACTTC. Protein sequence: CSVRTGSEQYF.

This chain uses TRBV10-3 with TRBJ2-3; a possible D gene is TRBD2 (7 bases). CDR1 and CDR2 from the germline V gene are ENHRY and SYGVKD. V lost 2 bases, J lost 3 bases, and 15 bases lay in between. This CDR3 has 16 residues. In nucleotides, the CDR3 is TGTGCCATCAGTGAGGGAATGGAGGGGGGGACAGATACGCAGTATTTT. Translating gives CAISEGMEGGTDTQYF.

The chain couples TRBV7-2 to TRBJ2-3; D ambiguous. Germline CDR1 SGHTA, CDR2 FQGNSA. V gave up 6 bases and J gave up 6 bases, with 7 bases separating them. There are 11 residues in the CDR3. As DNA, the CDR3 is TGTGCCAGCAGGACCTTTGATACGCAGTATTTT. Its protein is CASRTFDTQYF.

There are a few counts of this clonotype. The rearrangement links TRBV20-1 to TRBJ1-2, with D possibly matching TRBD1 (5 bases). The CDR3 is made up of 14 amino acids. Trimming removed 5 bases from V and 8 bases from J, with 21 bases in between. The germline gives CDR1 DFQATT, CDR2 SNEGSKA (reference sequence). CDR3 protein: CSAEGDRTVYGYTF. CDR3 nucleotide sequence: TGCAGTGCTGAAGGGGACCGGACGGTCTACGGCTACACCTTC.

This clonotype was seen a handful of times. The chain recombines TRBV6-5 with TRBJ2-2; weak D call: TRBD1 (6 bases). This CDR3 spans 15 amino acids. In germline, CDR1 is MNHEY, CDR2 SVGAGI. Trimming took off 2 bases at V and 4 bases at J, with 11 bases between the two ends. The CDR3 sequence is CASSYRQVSTGELFF. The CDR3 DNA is TGTGCCAGCAGTTACCGACAGGTGTCCACCGGGGAGCTGTTTTTT.

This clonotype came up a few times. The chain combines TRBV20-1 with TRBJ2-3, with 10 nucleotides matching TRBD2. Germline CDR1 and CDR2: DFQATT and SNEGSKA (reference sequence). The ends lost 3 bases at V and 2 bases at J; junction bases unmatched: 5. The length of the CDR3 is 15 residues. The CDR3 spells CSARFSGRATDTQYF. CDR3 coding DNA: TGCAGTGCTAGGTTCAGCGGGAGGGCCACAGATACGCAGTATTTT.

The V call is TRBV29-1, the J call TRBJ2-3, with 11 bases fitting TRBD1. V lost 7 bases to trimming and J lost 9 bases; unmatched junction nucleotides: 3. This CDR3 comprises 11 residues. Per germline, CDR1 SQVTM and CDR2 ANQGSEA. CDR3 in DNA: TGCAGCGATAGGGACAGGGGGACGCAGTATTTT. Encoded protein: CSDRDRGTQYF.

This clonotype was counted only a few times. CDR3 sequence reads: CASSPRTSGTEQFF. CDR3 DNA sequence: TGTGCCAGCAGCCCAAGGACTAGCGGGACTGAGCAGTTCTTC. V gene TRBV5-8 combines with J gene TRBJ2-1; 12 positions match TRBD2. In germline, CDR1 is SGHTS, CDR2 YDEGEE. This CDR3 comprises 14 residues. V was pared by 4 bases and J by 9 bases, with 5 bases of the junction left unmatched.

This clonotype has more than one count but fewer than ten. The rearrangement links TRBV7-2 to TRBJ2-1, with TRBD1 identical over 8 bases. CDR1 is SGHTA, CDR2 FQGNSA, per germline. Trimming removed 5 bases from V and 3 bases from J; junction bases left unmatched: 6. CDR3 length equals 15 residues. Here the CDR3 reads CASSPAGTGYNEQFF. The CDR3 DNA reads TGTGCCAGCAGCCCAGCCGGGACAGGCTACAATGAGCAGTTCTTC.

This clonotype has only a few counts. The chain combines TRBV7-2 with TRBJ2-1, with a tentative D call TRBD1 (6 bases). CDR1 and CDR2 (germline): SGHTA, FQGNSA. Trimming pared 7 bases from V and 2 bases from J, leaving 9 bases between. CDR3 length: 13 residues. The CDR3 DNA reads TGTGCCAGCAAACGGGACACCTACAATGAGCAGTTCTTC. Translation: CASKRDTYNEQFF.

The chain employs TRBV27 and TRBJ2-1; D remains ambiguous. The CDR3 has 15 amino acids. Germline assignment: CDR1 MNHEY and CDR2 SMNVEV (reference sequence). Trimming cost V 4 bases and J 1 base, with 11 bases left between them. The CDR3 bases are TGTGCCAGCAGTTCAAGGGTAACTTCCTACAATGAGCAGTTCTTC. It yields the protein CASSSRVTSYNEQFF.